This entry lists 28 T cell receptor beta chains sequenced from one sample in a study of OX40 agonist ivuxolimab in advanced cancers. Clones were sequenced by immunoSEQ multiplex PCR, and TCRdb holds only the in-frame ones, with some missing. The sample consists of 60,000 to 65,000 clones, 65% to 90% of them appearing once. The sequencing used CD4+ or CD8+ T cells sorted from blood, collected in a trial of the OX40 agonist ivuxolimab. The receptor set was obtained from an adult with an advanced solid tumor such as melanoma, head and neck, liver or kidney cancer.

The CDR3 sequence is CASSSVGGTEAFF. CDR3 DNA: TGCGCCAGCAGCTCGGTAGGGGGTACGGAAGCTTTCTTT. V gene TRBV5-1 combines with J gene TRBJ1-1, with D possibly TRBD1 on 6 matching bases. V lost 3 bases and J lost 8, with 14 bases in between. CDR1 is SGHRS, CDR2 YFSETQ, per germline. CDR3 length: 13 amino acids.

This clone was observed a few times. The chain combines TRBV7-2 with TRBJ2-1; 8 bases agree with TRBD2. The CDR3 is made up of 15 amino acids. J gave up 0 bases and V 2 bases, and 0 bases lay outside the gene matches. Germline V gives CDR1 SGHTA, CDR2 FQGNSA. In DNA form, the CDR3 reads TGTGCCAGCAGCTTACTAGCGGGCTCCTACAATGAGCAGTTCTTC. It yields the protein CASSLLAGSYNEQFF.

V and J are TRBV5-6 and TRBJ2-2; 9 bases are shared with TRBD2. Germline CDR1 reads SGHDT; CDR2 reads YYEEEE. J gave up 1 base and V 4 bases, and 2 bases lay outside the gene matches. This CDR3 is built from 15 residues. In DNA, the CDR3 is TGTGCCAGCAGCCCTAGCGGGGTGAACACCGGGGAGCTGTTTTTT. Translation gives CASSPSGVNTGELFF.

The chain recombines TRBV30 with TRBJ2-7, with 9 bases fitting TRBD2. V gave up 5 bases and J gave up 3 bases; unmatched junction bases: 8. The CDR3 is 14 residues long. From germline, CDR1 is GTSNPN and CDR2 SVGIG (reference sequence). The CDR3 protein is CAWAGTSSYYEQYF. The CDR3 coding sequence is TGTGCCTGGGCCGGGACTAGCAGTTACTACGAGCAGTACTTC.

The J gene is TRBJ2-3, the V gene TRBV1; the table's D call of TRBD2 was not tested on the DNA. TRBV1 corresponds to a pseudogene. This CDR3 is 13 amino acids long. CDR3 sequence reads: CTSRGRPTDTQYF. As DNA, the CDR3 is TGCACCAGCAGGGGGAGGCCCACAGATACGCAGTATTTT.

The J gene is TRBJ1-1, the V gene TRBV5-1; 9 nucleotides match TRBD1. Trimming cost V 5 bases and J 0 bases; bases outside gene matches: 8. The germline V gene encodes CDR1 SGHRS and CDR2 YFSETQ. The CDR3 covers 16 residues. This CDR3 is CASSRDRVDLNTEAFF. As DNA, the CDR3 is TGCGCCAGCAGTAGGGACAGGGTGGATTTGAACACTGAAGCTTTCTTT.

The chain employs TRBV6-5 and TRBJ2-2, with TRBD2 matching over 8 bases. The J segment lost 7 bases and the V segment lost 6 bases, leaving 7 bases of the junction unmatched. This CDR3 comprises 14 residues. Germline CDR1 and CDR2: MNHEY and SVGAGI. This CDR3 is CASRVAGGGGELFF. The DNA for the CDR3 is TGTGCCAGCAGGGTGGCGGGGGGAGGCGGGGAGCTGTTTTTT.

This rearrangement joins TRBV2 to TRBJ2-1; 12 bases are a match to TRBD2. Trimming took 9 bases from V and 9 from J; bases not matched to a gene: 6. The germline V gene has CDR1 SNHLY and CDR2 FYNNEI. The CDR3 has 13 residues. CDR3 in DNA: TGTGCCAGAAAACTAGCGGGAGGAGGTGAGCAGTTCTTC. Encoded protein: CARKLAGGGEQFF.

The J gene is TRBJ2-5, the V gene TRBV20-1; the D is unclear. The length of the CDR3 is 10 residues. Germline V lookup: CDR1 DFQATT, CDR2 SNEGSKA (reference sequence). The V gene lost 5 bases and the J gene lost 5 bases, with 6 bases spanning the gap. CDR3 sequence: CSAGWETQYF. The CDR3 coding sequence is TGCAGTGCTGGATGGGAGACCCAGTACTTC.

The chain carries TRBV2 and TRBJ2-7; D not resolved. V was pared by 3 bases and J by 3 bases, with 15 bases between. The CDR3 consists of 15 residues. CDR1 and CDR2 (germline): SNHLY, FYNNEI. CDR3 region: CASSDQVTPSYEQYF. The CDR3 coding sequence is TGTGCCAGCAGTGATCAGGTGACCCCAAGCTACGAGCAGTACTTC. Full variable domain (missing parts from reference TRBV2 and TRBJ2-7): EPEVTQTPSHQVTQMGQEVILRCVPISNHLYFYWYRQILGQKVEFLVSFYNNEISEKSEIFDDQFSVERPDGSNFTLKIRSTKLEDSAMYFCASSDQVTPSYEQYFGPGTRLTVT.

This clone was observed a single time. The V gene is TRBV7-9, the J gene TRBJ2-7; perhaps TRBD2 as D (5 bases). Germline values: CDR1 SEHNR, CDR2 FQNEAQ (reference sequence). The CDR3 has 14 amino acids. Trimming left V 8 bases short and J 5 bases short, with 19 bases between. CDR3 in amino acids: CASLMTGIHHEQYF. The DNA for the CDR3 is TGTGCCAGCCTGATGACCGGGATCCACCACGAGCAGTACTTC.

The chain links TRBV30 to TRBJ2-3; D is possibly TRBD1 (6 bases). This CDR3 is 14 amino acids long. Germline assignment: CDR1 GTSNPN and CDR2 SVGIG (reference sequence). The V end lost 3 bases, the J end lost 0 bases, and 10 bases lay between the germline ends. In DNA form, the CDR3 reads TGTGCCTGGAGGAGGGGGTATAGCACAGATACGCAGTATTTT. Its protein is CAWRRGYSTDTQYF.

The chain joins TRBV7-9 to TRBJ1-1, with a possible D match to TRBD1 (5 bases). Germline V gene sequence: CDR1 SEHNR, CDR2 FQNEAQ (reference sequence). This CDR3 is 13 amino acids long. V lost 3 bases to trimming and J lost 8 bases, with 13 bases between them. This CDR3 reads CASSLLLGVEAFF. CDR3 DNA: TGTGCCAGCAGCTTGCTCTTGGGGGTCGAAGCTTTCTTT.

The rearrangement links TRBV5-1 to TRBJ2-6; 7 positions match TRBD2. CDR1 and CDR2 (germline): SGHRS, YFSETQ. V was pared by 2 bases and J by 0 bases, with 8 bases of the junction left unmatched. This CDR3 spans 18 amino acids. The CDR3 nucleotides are TGCGCCAGCAGCTTCACTAGCGCAGGGCACTCTGGGGCCAACGTCCTGACTTTC. This translates into CASSFTSAGHSGANVLTF.

The J gene is TRBJ1-5, the V gene TRBV7-9, with D unresolved. V was cut by 3 bases and J by 3 bases, with 9 bases left in between. The germline V gene encodes CDR1 SEHNR and CDR2 FQNEAQ (reference sequence). The CDR3 runs to 14 residues. As DNA, the CDR3 is TGTGCCAGCAGCTTCGGTCAGCCCAATCAGCCCCAGCATTTT. Protein product: CASSFGQPNQPQHF.

The chain uses TRBV21-1 and TRBJ2-3; the D call of TRBD1 is as the table states it, not checked on the DNA. TRBV21-1 is designated a pseudogene. CDR3 length: 16 residues. CDR3 sequence reads: CASSKGGRISTDTQYF. The CDR3 region has the DNA TGTGCCAGCAGCAAAGGGGGGCGGATTAGCACAGATACGCAGTATTTT.

Note on this clone: Relative to the germline gene, one junction end is altered; a read error may explain this. The genes are TRBV30 and TRBJ1-3, with TRBD1 matching 12 bases. The CDR3 loop spans 17 amino acids. Germline CDR1 and CDR2: GTSNPN and SVGIG (reference sequence). In DNA, the CDR3 is TGTGCCCGGAGGGACAGGGGGCAATTCGCCTCTGGAAACACCATATATTTT. This gives the protein CARRDRGQFASGNTIYF. The full variable domain, with the rest looked up from reference TRBV30 and TRBJ1-3, is SQTIHQWPATLVQPVGSPLSLECTVEGTSNPNLYWYRQAAGRGLQLLFYSVGIGQISSEVPQNLSASRPQDRQFILSSKKLLLSDSGFYLCARRDRGQFASGNTIYFGEGSWLTVV.

The sample holds a few counts of this clone. The chain couples TRBV6-5 to TRBJ1-6; 8 bases line up with TRBD1. Germline CDR1 is MNHEY and CDR2 is SVGAGI. V shed 0 bases, J shed 3 bases, and the junction held 1 base outside the gene matches. The CDR3 spans 16 residues. The CDR3 loop reads CASSYSGQVYNSPLHF. CDR3 nucleotide sequence: TGTGCCAGCAGTTACTCGGGACAGGTCTATAATTCACCCCTCCACTTT.

V gene TRBV19 combines with J gene TRBJ1-2; 12 bases align to TRBD1. The junction had 3 bases not matched to a gene; V was cut back by 0 bases and J by 7 bases. The CDR3 loop spans 15 amino acids. Germline assignment: CDR1 LNHDA and CDR2 SQIVND (reference sequence). The CDR3 loop is CASSIDPGQGAGYTF. The CDR3 nucleotides read TGTGCCAGTAGTATAGATCCGGGACAGGGGGCTGGCTACACCTTC.

The rearrangement links TRBV6-6 to TRBJ2-7; the match to TRBD1 covers 10 bases. With V trimmed by 1 base and J by 6 bases, 3 bases remained unmatched. Germline values: CDR1 MNHNY, CDR2 SVGAGI (reference sequence). This CDR3 is 14 amino acids long. The CDR3 coding sequence is TGTGCCAGCAGTTACTTAAGGACAGGGGGCGAGCAGTACTTC. Translating gives CASSYLRTGGEQYF.

V usage is TRBV10-2 and J usage is TRBJ2-2; D gene ambiguous. CDR1 is WSHSY and CDR2 is SAAADI in the germline V gene. Trimming took 7 bases from V and 0 from J, leaving 9 bases between them. The CDR3 extends over 14 amino acids. CDR3 DNA: TGCGCCAGCACCCGGGTTACGAACACCGGGGAGCTGTTTTTT. Protein: CASTRVTNTGELFF.

The rearrangement links TRBV30 to TRBJ1-6; weak D call: TRBD1 (5 bases). The length of the CDR3 is 17 residues. The ends were cut back, 3 bases at V and 3 bases at J, with 18 bases in the middle. Looked up from germline, CDR1 is GTSNPN and CDR2 is SVGIG (reference sequence). The CDR3 sequence is CAWRGRVVRLYNSPLHF. CDR3 sequence (DNA): TGTGCCTGGAGAGGCAGGGTGGTACGGCTCTATAATTCACCCCTCCACTTT. The variable domain in full, with the rest retrieved from reference TRBV30 and TRBJ1-6, is SQTIHQWPATLVQPVGSPLSLECTVEGTSNPNLYWYRQAAGRGLQLLFYSVGIGQISSEVPQNLSASRPQDRQFILSSKKLLLSDSGFYLCAWRGRVVRLYNSPLHFGNGTRLTVT.

On this clone: Other nucleotide sequences in the sample specify the same CDR3. The rearrangement links TRBV9 to TRBJ2-7, with D uncertain. The CDR3 contains 14 residues. V was clipped by 0 bases and J by 1 base, with 8 bases between them. From germline, CDR1 is SGDLS and CDR2 YYNGEE. CDR3 in amino acids: CASSVGPRSYEQYF. The DNA for the CDR3 is TGTGCCAGCAGCGTAGGTCCCCGATCCTACGAGCAGTACTTC.

This clone was observed once. J is TRBJ2-5 and V is TRBV19, with 7 positions matching TRBD2. Germline V gives CDR1 LNHDA, CDR2 SQIVND (reference sequence). The CDR3 runs 16 residues. J was trimmed by 2 bases and V by 4 bases; bases with no gene match: 10. The CDR3 nucleotides are TGTGCCAGTAGTACCTCCTCGGGAGGTAGGCAAGAGACCCAGTACTTC. Protein product: CASSTSSGGRQETQYF.

CDR3 sequence (DNA): TGTGCCAGCTCACCACCGGATCGGCAACATACGCAGTATTTT. Its protein product is CASSPPDRQHTQYF. The chain links TRBV18 to TRBJ2-3; D is ambiguous. V lost 0 bases to trimming and J lost 7 bases, with 11 bases between them. CDR1 is KGHSH, CDR2 LQKENI, per germline. The CDR3 sequence is 14 residues long.

The chain recombines TRBV5-5 with TRBJ2-3; a weak D match, TRBD2 (5 bases). This CDR3 spans 14 amino acids. From germline, CDR1 is SGHKS and CDR2 YYEKEE (reference sequence). V lost 0 bases to trimming and J lost 5 bases, with 10 bases between them. In nucleotides, the CDR3 is TGTGCCAGCAGCTTGGGAGAGGGCAGAGATACGCAGTATTTT. This sequence encodes CASSLGEGRDTQYF.

The sample holds one count of this clone. The chain has TRBV2 and TRBJ1-5; no firm D call. This CDR3 has 14 residues. Germline CDR1 is SNHLY and CDR2 is FYNNEI. V was pared by 4 bases and J by 3 bases, with 10 bases between. The CDR3 loop reads CASSVYVNNQPQHF. CDR3 in DNA: TGTGCCAGCAGTGTCTATGTGAACAATCAGCCCCAGCATTTT.

The chain's CDR3 is CASSPPGKAANVLTF. The CDR3 nucleotides read TGTGCCAGCTCACCACCGGGGAAGGCGGCCAACGTCCTGACTTTC. The gene calls are TRBV18 and TRBJ2-6; D is undetermined. Looked up from germline, CDR1 is KGHSH and CDR2 is LQKENI. The CDR3 sequence is 15 residues long. Trimming stripped 0 bases from V and 6 bases from J, with 9 bases between.